One TCR beta chain is described in this entry. Antigen specificity is unknown. The source material, 20-30 mg of unsorted bulk tissue, was used to co-extract RNA and DNA. Trimming removed 4 bases at V and 2 bases at J, with 13 bases between. Germline V gives CDR1 SGHTA, CDR2 FQGTGA. There are 15 residues in the CDR3. The entry originates in a study of tumor-infiltrating lymphocytes in primary liver carcinoma. A primer in the constant region served to generate TCR beta cDNA from approximately 500 ng of total RNA. Three nested multiplex PCR rounds of slightly modified ARM-PCR generated TCR beta libraries. TRBV1-TRBV30 forward primers and a C-beta reverse primer were used in the first two PCR rounds, which each ran for approximately 11 cycles. MiXCR, run by TCRdb on the multiplex PCR reads, gives a single entry per CDR3 protein. The table records more than 70,000 distinct CDR3 sequences, 55% to 85% of them present only once.

Points from the study as a whole: In tumor-adjacent and tumor-blood pairs, overlap was lower than in tumor region pairs. Appearing in all five tumor regions was true of only about 7.5-25% of top clones. Relative to blood, tumors carried a significantly larger fraction of the repertoire in their top 250 clones (p = 0.039).

This TCR came from a middle-aged man with primary liver carcinoma and hepatitis B virus infection. The V gene is TRBV7-3, the J gene TRBJ2-3; D may match TRBD1 or TRBD2 (5 bases each). The specimen was liver tumor tissue from sampling region 1. Noted subset: tumor region T1, superior pole. CDR3 nucleotides: TGTGCCAGCAGCTACGGGGCCTACCTCACAGATACGCAGTATTTT. Translation gives CASSYGAYLTDTQYF.